This T cell receptor beta chain stems from a study of cytomegalovirus exposure and HLA in healthy donors. Study overall: Earlier, 95 million to 130 million unique TCR beta sequences were recovered from about 200 million T cells by an analysis. Findings and caveats of the study: HLA alleles were associated with some 16,000 TCR beta sequences in a later analysis at 0.05 false discovery rate.

CDR1 is MNHEY and CDR2 is SMNVEV in the germline V gene (reference sequence). V was trimmed by 8 bases and J by 1 base, leaving 8 bases between them. This CDR3 is built from 12 residues. This PCR relied on a set of 60 Vbeta primers and 13 Jbeta primers. The protocol was immunoSEQ multiplex PCR, while the TCRdb copy is restricted to in-frame clones and leaves out a portion. Here the sample spans 190,000 or so clones, roughly four fifths being singletons. With respect to this clone: Its antigen remains unidentified.

The receptor was derived from a middle-aged man in good health and CMV-seronegative. The chain joins TRBV27 to TRBJ1-1; a possible D gene is TRBD1 (6 bases). The sample taken for sequencing was PBMCs. The CDR3 spells CASRDKNTEAFF. Here the CDR3 DNA reads TGTGCCAGCCGGGACAAGAACACTGAAGCTTTCTTT.